The 16 T cell receptor beta chains reported below all come from one sample, sequenced in a study of OX40 agonist ivuxolimab in advanced cancers. The method was immunoSEQ multiplex PCR; TCRdb's version includes in-frame clones alone and lacks a portion of them. Of approximately 92,000 clones detected, under 90% appear once; the ten largest clones hold around 5%. This material consisted of CD4+ or CD8+ T cells sorted from blood, taken in a trial of the OX40 agonist ivuxolimab. The receptors stem from an adult with an advanced solid tumor such as melanoma, head and neck, liver or kidney cancer.

This clone was found once. J is TRBJ2-7 and V is TRBV27; no definite D call. The germline V gene has CDR1 MNHEY and CDR2 SMNVEV (reference sequence). Deletions cut 3 bases from V and 3 bases from J, with 12 bases between. CDR3 size: 14 residues. The CDR3 coding sequence is TGTGCCAGCAGTTTTGACCCATTGGGCTACGAGCAGTACTTC. It codes for CASSFDPLGYEQYF.

This chain links TRBV5-1 with TRBJ2-7; 8 bases match TRBD2. The CDR3 contains 14 residues. The J segment lost 5 bases and the V segment lost 0 bases, leaving 4 bases of the junction unmatched. Per the germline V gene, CDR1 is SGHRS and CDR2 is YFSETQ. CDR3 DNA: TGCGCCAGCAGCTTGGGAGCGGGAGAGGACGAGCAGTACTTC. Translation: CASSLGAGEDEQYF.

The rearrangement links TRBV6-6 to TRBJ2-2; the D is unclear. The CDR3 is 10 residues long. Looked up from germline, CDR1 is MNHNY and CDR2 is SVGAGI (reference sequence). Trimming removed 8 bases at V and 7 bases at J, with 5 bases between. CDR3 region: CASRHGELFF. The CDR3 DNA follows: TGTGCCAGCCGGCACGGGGAGCTGTTTTTT.

This chain links TRBV10-3 with TRBJ2-1; TRBD2 agrees at 7 bases. The CDR3 loop spans 12 amino acids. CDR1 and CDR2 from the germline V gene are ENHRY and SYGVKD. V lost 7 bases to trimming and J lost 9 bases; unmatched junction nucleotides: 6. In nucleotides, the CDR3 is TGTGCCATCACCGACGGGGGGAGTGAGCAGTTCTTC. This codes for CAITDGGSEQFF.

The chain is built from TRBV11-2 and TRBJ1-1, with 9 nucleotides matching TRBD1. The CDR3 covers 16 residues. The junction had 10 bases not matched to a gene; V was cut back by 2 bases and J by 6 bases. The germline V gene has CDR1 SGHAT and CDR2 FQNNGV. The CDR3 loop is CASSLSFTGGFSEAFF. The DNA of the CDR3 is TGTGCCAGCAGCTTATCTTTCACAGGGGGCTTCTCTGAAGCTTTCTTT.

This chain links TRBV2 with TRBJ2-5; possibly TRBD1 or TRBD2 for D (6 bases each). Trimming took 3 bases from V and 4 from J, leaving 12 bases between them. CDR1 is SNHLY, CDR2 FYNNEI, per germline. The CDR3 sequence is 14 residues long. Here the CDR3 reads CASSDLGGGETQYF. The CDR3 DNA reads as TGTGCCAGCAGTGATTTAGGGGGAGGAGAGACCCAGTACTTC.

J is TRBJ1-1 and V is TRBV6-5, with TRBD1 as a possible D gene (6 bases). The CDR3 is 13 amino acids. Trimming took 5 bases from V and 0 from J, leaving 7 bases between them. Germline values: CDR1 MNHEY, CDR2 SVGAGI. The DNA for the CDR3 is TGTGCCAGCAGTAGGGGGATGAACACTGAAGCTTTCTTT. Translated: CASSRGMNTEAFF.

V usage is TRBV30 and J usage is TRBJ2-4; no clear D gene. This CDR3 has 11 residues. V gave up 5 bases and J gave up 4 bases, with 6 bases separating them. The germline V gene has CDR1 GTSNPN and CDR2 SVGIG (reference sequence). CDR3 nucleotides: TGTGCCTGGGAGGCAAAAAACATTCAGTACTTC. Translating it yields CAWEAKNIQYF.

The gene calls are TRBV12-2 and TRBJ1-1. TRBV12-2 is termed a pseudogene. The CDR3 is made up of 19 amino acids. The CDR3 reads CASRPTRGARALEVSEAFF. CDR3 nucleotides: TGTGCAAGTCGCCCGACCCGGGGGGCGAGGGCCTTAGAAGTCTCGGAAGCTTTCTTT.

This rearrangement joins TRBV6-6 to TRBJ2-7, with a tentative D call TRBD2 (7 bases). Per the germline V gene, CDR1 is MNHNY and CDR2 is SVGAGI (reference sequence). V was shortened by 2 bases and J by 0 bases, with 8 bases between the two germline ends. The CDR3 spans 14 residues. The DNA of the CDR3 is TGTGCCAGCAGTTACGGGGGGGCCTCCTACGAGCAGTACTTC. Protein product: CASSYGGASYEQYF.

This chain connects TRBV5-6 to TRBJ2-7; D possibly matches TRBD1 or TRBD2 (5 bases each). The CDR3 covers 14 residues. CDR1 is SGHDT and CDR2 is YYEEEE in the germline V gene. Deletions cut 2 bases from V and 1 base from J, with 10 bases between. The CDR3 nucleotides are TGTGCCAGCAGCTTTGGGGACCTGTCCTACGAGCAGTACTTC. It translates to CASSFGDLSYEQYF.

The chain joins TRBV16 to TRBJ1-2; no firm D call. Looked up from germline, CDR1 is KGHSY and CDR2 is FQNENV. Trimming removed 0 bases at V and 2 bases at J, with 7 bases between. The CDR3 loop spans 14 amino acids. The CDR3 region is CASSQSNRNYGYTF. Written as DNA, the CDR3 is TGTGCCAGCAGCCAATCGAACAGAAACTATGGCTACACCTTC.

This clone has a handful of counts. V and J are TRBV7-9 and TRBJ2-1; the match to TRBD2 covers 11 bases. J gave up 5 bases and V 4 bases, and 13 bases lay outside the gene matches. CDR3 size: 18 residues. Germline lookup yields CDR1 SEHNR and CDR2 FQNEAQ (reference sequence). CDR3 protein: CASSSPPRLAGTNNEQFF. CDR3 bases: TGTGCCAGCAGCTCCCCTCCTCGACTAGCGGGAACGAACAATGAGCAGTTCTTC.

The chain uses TRBV5-1 and TRBJ2-7; the D gene is possibly TRBD1 (6 bases). The V gene's germline CDR1 is SGHRS and CDR2 YFSETQ. V dropped 0 bases and J dropped 0 bases, with 16 bases sitting between them. The CDR3 is 17 amino acids. This CDR3 reads CASSLVPADSSSYEQYF. The CDR3 nucleotides read TGCGCCAGCAGCTTGGTCCCCGCGGACAGTAGCTCCTACGAGCAGTACTTC.

The V and J genes are TRBV19 and TRBJ2-3; 7 positions agree with TRBD2. There are 16 residues in the CDR3. V lost 1 base and J lost 1; bases outside the gene matches: 5. Germline CDR1 is LNHDA and CDR2 is SQIVND (reference sequence). The CDR3 spells CASSIGGGEGTDTQYF. The CDR3 region has the DNA TGTGCCAGTAGTATAGGGGGGGGTGAAGGCACAGATACGCAGTATTTT.

The chain joins TRBV5-1 to TRBJ2-2; possibly TRBD1 for D (5 bases). This CDR3 comprises 16 residues. Germline CDR1 reads SGHRS; CDR2 reads YFSETQ. The germline V and J ends were trimmed by 0 bases and 3 bases, with 12 bases remaining between them. The CDR3: CASSLVARVDTGELFF. The CDR3 DNA follows: TGCGCCAGCAGCTTGGTAGCCAGGGTAGACACCGGGGAGCTGTTTTTT. The whole variable domain, remainder taken from reference TRBV5-1 and TRBJ2-2, is KAGVTQTPRYLIKTRGQQVTLSCSPISGHRSVSWYQQTPGQGLQFLFEYFSETQRNKGNFPGRFSGRQFSNSRSEMNVSTLELGDSALYLCASSLVARVDTGELFFGEGSRLTVL.